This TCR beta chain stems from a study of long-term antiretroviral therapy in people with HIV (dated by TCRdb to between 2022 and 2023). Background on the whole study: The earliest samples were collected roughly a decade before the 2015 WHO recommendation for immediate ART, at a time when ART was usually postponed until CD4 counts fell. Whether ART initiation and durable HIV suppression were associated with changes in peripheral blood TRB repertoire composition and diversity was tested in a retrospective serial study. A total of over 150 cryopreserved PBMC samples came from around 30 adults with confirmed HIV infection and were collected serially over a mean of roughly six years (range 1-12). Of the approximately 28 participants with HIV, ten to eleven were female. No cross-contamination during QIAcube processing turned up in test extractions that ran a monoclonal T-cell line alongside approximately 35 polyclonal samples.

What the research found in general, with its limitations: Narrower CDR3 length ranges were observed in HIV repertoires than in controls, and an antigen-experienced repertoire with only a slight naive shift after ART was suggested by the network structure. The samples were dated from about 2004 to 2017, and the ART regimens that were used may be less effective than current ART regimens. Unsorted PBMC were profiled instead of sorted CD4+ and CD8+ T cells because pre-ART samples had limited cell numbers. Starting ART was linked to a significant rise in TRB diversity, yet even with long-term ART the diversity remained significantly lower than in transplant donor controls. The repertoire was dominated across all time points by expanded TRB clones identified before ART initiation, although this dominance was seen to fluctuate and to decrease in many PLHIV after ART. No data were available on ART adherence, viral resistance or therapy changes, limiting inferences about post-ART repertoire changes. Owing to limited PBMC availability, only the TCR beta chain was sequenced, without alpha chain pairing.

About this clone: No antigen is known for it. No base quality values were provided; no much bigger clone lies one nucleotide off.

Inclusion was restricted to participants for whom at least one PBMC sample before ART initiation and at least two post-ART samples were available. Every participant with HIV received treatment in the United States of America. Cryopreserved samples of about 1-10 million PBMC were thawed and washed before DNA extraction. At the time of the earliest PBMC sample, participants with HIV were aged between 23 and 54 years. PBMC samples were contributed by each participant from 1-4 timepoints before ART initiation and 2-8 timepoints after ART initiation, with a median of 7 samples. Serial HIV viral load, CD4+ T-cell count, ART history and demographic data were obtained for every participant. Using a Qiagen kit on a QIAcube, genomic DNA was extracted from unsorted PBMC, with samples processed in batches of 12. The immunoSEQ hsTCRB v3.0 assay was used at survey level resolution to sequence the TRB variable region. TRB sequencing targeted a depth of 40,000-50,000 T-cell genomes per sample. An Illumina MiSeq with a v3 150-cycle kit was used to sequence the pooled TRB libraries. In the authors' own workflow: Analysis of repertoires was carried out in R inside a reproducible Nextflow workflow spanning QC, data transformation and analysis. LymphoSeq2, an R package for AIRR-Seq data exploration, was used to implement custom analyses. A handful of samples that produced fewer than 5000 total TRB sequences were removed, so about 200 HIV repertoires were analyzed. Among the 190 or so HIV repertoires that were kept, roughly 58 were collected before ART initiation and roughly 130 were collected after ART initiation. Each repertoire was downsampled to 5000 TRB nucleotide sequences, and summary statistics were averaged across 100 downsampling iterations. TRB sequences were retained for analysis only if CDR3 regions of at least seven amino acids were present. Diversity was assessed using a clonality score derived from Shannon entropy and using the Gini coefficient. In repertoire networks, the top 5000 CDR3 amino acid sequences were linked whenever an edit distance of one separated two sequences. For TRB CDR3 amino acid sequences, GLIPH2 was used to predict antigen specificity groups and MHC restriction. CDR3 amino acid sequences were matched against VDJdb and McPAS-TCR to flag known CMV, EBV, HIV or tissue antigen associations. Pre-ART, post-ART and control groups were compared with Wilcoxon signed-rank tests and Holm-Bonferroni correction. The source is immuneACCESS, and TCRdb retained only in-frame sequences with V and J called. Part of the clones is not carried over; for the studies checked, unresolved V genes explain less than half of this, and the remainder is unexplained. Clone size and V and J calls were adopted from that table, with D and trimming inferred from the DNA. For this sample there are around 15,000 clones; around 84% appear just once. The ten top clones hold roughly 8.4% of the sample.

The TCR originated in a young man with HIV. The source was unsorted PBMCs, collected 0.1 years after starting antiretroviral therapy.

The CDR3 in this case is CASSPTGRGNEQFF. In nucleotides, the sequence is TGTGCCAGCAGCCCGACAGGGAGGGGCAATGAGCAGTTCTTC. The chain is made from TRBV5-6 and TRBJ2-1; the D assignment is uncertain and may be TRBD1 or TRBD2, with 7 bases supporting each. For CDR1 and CDR2, the germline V gene lists SGHDT and YYEEEE. The CDR3 spans 14 residues, from the cysteine through the phenylalanine. Only the CDR3 DNA is retained, 42 bases long and in frame from the first base. Trimming at the junction amounts to 4 bases on V and 6 bases on J, and the germline ends lie 14 bases apart.